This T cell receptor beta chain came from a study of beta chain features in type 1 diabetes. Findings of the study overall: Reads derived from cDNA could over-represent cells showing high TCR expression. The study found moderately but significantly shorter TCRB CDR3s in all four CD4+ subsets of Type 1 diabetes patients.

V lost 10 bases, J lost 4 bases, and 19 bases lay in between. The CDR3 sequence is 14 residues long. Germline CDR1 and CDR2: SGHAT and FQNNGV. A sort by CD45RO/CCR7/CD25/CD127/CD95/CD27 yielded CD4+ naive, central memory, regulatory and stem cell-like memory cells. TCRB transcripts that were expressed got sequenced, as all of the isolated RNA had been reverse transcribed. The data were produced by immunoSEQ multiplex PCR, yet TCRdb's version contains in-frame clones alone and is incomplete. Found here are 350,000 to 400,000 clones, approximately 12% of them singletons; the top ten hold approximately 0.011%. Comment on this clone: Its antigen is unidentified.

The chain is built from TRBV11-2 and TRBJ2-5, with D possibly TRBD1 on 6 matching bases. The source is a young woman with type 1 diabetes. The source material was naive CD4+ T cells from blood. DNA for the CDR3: TGTGCCACTGGGCCGGGACACGGAGGAGAGACCCAGTACTTC. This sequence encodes CATGPGHGGETQYF.